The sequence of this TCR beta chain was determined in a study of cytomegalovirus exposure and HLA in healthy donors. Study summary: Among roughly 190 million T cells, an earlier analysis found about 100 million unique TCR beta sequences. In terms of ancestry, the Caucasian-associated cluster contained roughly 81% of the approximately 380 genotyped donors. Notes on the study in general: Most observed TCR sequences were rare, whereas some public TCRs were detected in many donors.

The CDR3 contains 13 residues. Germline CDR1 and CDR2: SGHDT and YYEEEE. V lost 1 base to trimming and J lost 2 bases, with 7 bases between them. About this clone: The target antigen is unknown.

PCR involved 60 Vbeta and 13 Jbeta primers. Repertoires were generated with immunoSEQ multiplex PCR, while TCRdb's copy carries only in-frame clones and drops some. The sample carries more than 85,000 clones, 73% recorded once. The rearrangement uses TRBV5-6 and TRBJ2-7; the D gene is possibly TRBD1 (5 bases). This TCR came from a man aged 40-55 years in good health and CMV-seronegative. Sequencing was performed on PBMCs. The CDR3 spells CASSLRGTYEQYF. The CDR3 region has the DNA TGTGCCAGCAGCTTGAGGGGAACCTACGAGCAGTACTTC.